Below, 21 T cell receptor beta chains from the same sample are listed, as sequenced in a study of radiotherapy plus CTLA-4 blockade in lung cancer. The table came from immunoSEQ multiplex PCR; TCRdb's copy has only in-frame clones and leaves some out. The sample has about 64,000 clones; under 75% are singletons. The source was peripheral blood, collected from a patient treated with radiotherapy plus ipilimumab. These receptors were obtained from a human donor with non-small cell lung cancer whose response to radiotherapy plus ipilimumab could not be evaluated.

The count of this clone is one. The gene calls are TRBV11-2 and TRBJ2-3; 15 nucleotides match TRBD2. Germline V gives CDR1 SGHAT, CDR2 FQNNGV. The CDR3 sequence is 19 residues long. V trimming: 3 bases; J trimming: 1 base; junction bases outside the gene matches: 8. Written as DNA, the CDR3 is TGTGCCAGCAGCTTCGGACTAGCGGGAGGGATACCCCGCACAGATACGCAGTATTTT. Amino acid sequence: CASSFGLAGGIPRTDTQYF.

This clone came up a few times. The CDR3 bases are TGTGCCAGCAGAGGACAGGGACGAGCTTTCTTT. It yields the protein CASRGQGRAFF. The chain has TRBV6-6 and TRBJ1-1; 8 positions agree with TRBD1. CDR1 MNHNY and CDR2 SVGAGI come from the germline V gene (reference sequence). This CDR3 has 11 residues. V trimming: 6 bases; J trimming: 10 bases; junction bases outside the gene matches: 4.

Here the CDR3 reads CASSVAAGTDTQYF. The CDR3 DNA reads TGTGCCAGCAGCGTAGCTGCGGGCACAGATACGCAGTATTTT. The chain recombines TRBV9 with TRBJ2-3; D ambiguous. Between the trimmed V and J ends, which lost 0 bases and 1 base, there was a span of 6 bases. The CDR3 has 14 residues. The germline V gene encodes CDR1 SGDLS and CDR2 YYNGEE.

The rearrangement uses TRBV19 and TRBJ2-4; 9 bases agree with TRBD1. CDR1 is LNHDA, CDR2 SQIVND, per germline (reference sequence). With V trimmed by 6 bases and J by 3 bases, 3 bases remained unmatched. The CDR3 runs 14 residues. CDR3 region: CASRRQGGKNIQYF. CDR3 sequence (DNA): TGTGCCAGTAGGAGACAGGGGGGCAAAAACATTCAGTACTTC.

This clone was seen once. V gene TRBV28 combines with J gene TRBJ2-7, with 15 bases matching TRBD2. CDR3 length: 18 residues. J was trimmed by 2 bases and V by 3 bases; bases with no gene match: 8. Germline CDR1 is MDHEN and CDR2 is SYDVKM. The CDR3, as DNA: TGTGCCAGCAGTTTGAGGGGACTAGCGGGGGGACCCACCTACGAGCAGTACTTC. It is translated as CASSLRGLAGGPTYEQYF.

The chain's CDR3 is CAIATSEKGEQYF. In DNA form, the CDR3 reads TGTGCCATAGCCACTAGCGAGAAAGGCGAGCAGTACTTC. The V call is TRBV6-5, the J call TRBJ2-7, with 7 bases aligning to TRBD2. From germline, CDR1 is MNHEY and CDR2 SVGAGI. Trimming cost V 10 bases and J 6 bases; bases outside gene matches: 12. This CDR3 contains 13 residues.

The chain carries TRBV5-1 and TRBJ1-2, with 9 bases matching TRBD1. This CDR3 spans 14 amino acids. J lost 6 bases, V lost 2 bases, and 5 bases had no gene match. Germline values: CDR1 SGHRS, CDR2 YFSETQ. The CDR3 coding sequence is TGCGCCAGCAGCTTAGACCGGACAGGGGATGGCTACACCTTC. Its protein is CASSLDRTGDGYTF.

V is TRBV2 and J is TRBJ2-7; the D gene is possibly TRBD1 (5 bases). V was trimmed by 6 bases and J by 2 bases, leaving 20 bases between them. The CDR3 covers 16 residues. Germline CDR1 and CDR2: SNHLY and FYNNEI. Written as DNA, the CDR3 is TGTGCCAGCAGCGTCCAGGGCAGTTTAGGAACCTACGAGCAGTACTTC. Amino acid sequence: CASSVQGSLGTYEQYF. Looking up the rest from reference TRBV2 and TRBJ2-7 gives the full variable domain: EPEVTQTPSHQVTQMGQEVILRCVPISNHLYFYWYRQILGQKVEFLVSFYNNEISEKSEIFDDQFSVERPDGSNFTLKIRSTKLEDSAMYFCASSVQGSLGTYEQYFGPGTRLTVT.

V and J are TRBV19 and TRBJ2-6; 7 nucleotides align to TRBD2. Germline V gene data show CDR1 as LNHDA and CDR2 as SQIVND (reference sequence). The CDR3 covers 17 residues. Trimming at V came to 7 bases and at J to 0 bases, leaving 9 bases not matched to a gene. The CDR3: CASTRLAVNSGANVLTF. CDR3 sequence (DNA): TGTGCCAGTACGAGGCTAGCGGTGAACTCTGGGGCCAACGTCCTGACTTTC.

This clone was seen a few times. The rearrangement uses TRBV7-9 and TRBJ2-5; D is ambiguous. V lost 3 bases, J lost 5 bases, and 4 bases lay in between. Germline V CDR1 and CDR2: SEHNR, FQNEAQ (reference sequence). The CDR3 length is 11 residues. This CDR3 is CASSFRETQYF. Written as DNA, the CDR3 is TGTGCCAGCAGCTTTCGGGAGACCCAGTACTTC.

This clone showed up just a few times. V gene TRBV2 combines with J gene TRBJ1-3; weak D call: TRBD1 (6 bases). Germline V gene lookup returns CDR1 SNHLY and CDR2 FYNNEI. The CDR3 length is 15 residues. V shed 4 bases and J shed 1 base, with 11 bases lying between them. CDR3 loop: CASSVDSVSGNTIYF. Written as DNA, the CDR3 is TGTGCCAGCAGTGTGGACAGTGTTTCTGGAAACACCATATATTTT. The full variable domain, completed using reference TRBV2 and TRBJ1-3, is EPEVTQTPSHQVTQMGQEVILRCVPISNHLYFYWYRQILGQKVEFLVSFYNNEISEKSEIFDDQFSVERPDGSNFTLKIRSTKLEDSAMYFCASSVDSVSGNTIYFGEGSWLTVV.

The J gene is TRBJ2-2, the V gene TRBV5-1; 7 positions match TRBD1. This CDR3 region has 14 residues. Germline CDR1 SGHRS, CDR2 YFSETQ. Trimming at V came to 5 bases and at J to 6 bases, leaving 7 bases not matched to a gene. CDR3 sequence reads: CASSPGTEAGELFF. DNA for the CDR3: TGCGCCAGCAGTCCCGGGACAGAGGCCGGGGAGCTGTTTTTT.

This chain connects TRBV6-1 to TRBJ2-7; 7 nucleotides line up with TRBD1. The germline V gene encodes CDR1 MNHNS and CDR2 SASEGT. CDR3 size: 13 residues. With 4 bases clipped from V and 3 bases from J, the junction kept 3 bases outside the gene matches. The CDR3 DNA follows: TGTGCCAGCAGTGGACGGGACAGCTACGAGCAGTACTTC. It translates to CASSGRDSYEQYF.

The V gene is TRBV6-6, the J gene TRBJ2-3; perhaps TRBD2 as D (6 bases). V shed 2 bases and J shed 2 bases, with 11 bases lying between them. CDR1 is MNHNY, CDR2 SVGAGI, per germline (reference sequence). The CDR3 contains 15 residues. Here the CDR3 reads CASSYGGENTDTQYF. CDR3 sequence (DNA): TGTGCCAGCAGTTACGGCGGGGAGAACACAGATACGCAGTATTTT.

This sequence joins TRBV28 and TRBJ1-1, with D possibly being TRBD1 (5 bases). Germline assignment: CDR1 MDHEN and CDR2 SYDVKM. The CDR3 runs to 16 residues. Between the trimmed V and J ends, which lost 3 bases and 4 bases, there was a span of 18 bases. CDR3 loop: CASSFWQGGLGTEAFF. The CDR3 bases are TGTGCCAGCAGTTTTTGGCAGGGCGGTCTAGGCACTGAAGCTTTCTTT. The whole variable domain, filled in from reference TRBV28 and TRBJ1-1, reads DVKVTQSSRYLVKRTGEKVFLECVQDMDHENMFWYRQDPGLGLRLIYFSYDVKMKEKGDIPEGYSVSREKKERFSLILESASTNQTSMYLCASSFWQGGLGTEAFFGQGTRLTVV.

The chain has TRBV10-2 and TRBJ2-5; 9 bases match TRBD2. Per germline, CDR1 WSHSY and CDR2 SAAADI. The junction had 1 base not matched to a gene; V was cut back by 6 bases and J by 5 bases. The CDR3 runs to 12 residues. The CDR3 DNA is TGCGCCAGCAGCACTAGCGGGGAGACCCAGTACTTC. Protein sequence: CASSTSGETQYF.

The rearrangement uses TRBV28 and TRBJ2-3; 8 nucleotides match TRBD2. With V trimmed by 0 bases and J by 1 base, 9 bases remained unmatched. CDR1 and CDR2 (germline): MDHEN, SYDVKM. The CDR3 spans 18 residues. This chain's CDR3 is CASSLWASGFPRTDTQYF. In nucleotides, the CDR3 is TGTGCCAGCAGTTTATGGGCTAGCGGGTTCCCCCGCACAGATACGCAGTATTTT.

This clone was seen more than once but under ten times. This chain connects TRBV5-4 to TRBJ1-1; D is possibly TRBD1 (5 bases). This CDR3 has 16 amino acids. The germline V gene has CDR1 SGHNT and CDR2 YYREEE (reference sequence). V was cut by 0 bases and J by 11 bases, with 23 bases left in between. In nucleotides, the CDR3 is TGTGCCAGCAGCTTGGCCGGGGGAGGGCCAAGTCCGGCCGCTTTCTTT. Translated, it gives CASSLAGGGPSPAAFF. Based on the CDR3 plus reference TRBV5-4 and TRBJ1-1, the full variable domain is ETGVTQSPTHLIKTRGQQVTLRCSSQSGHNTVSWYQQALGQGPQFIFQYYREEENGRGNFPPRFSGLQFPNYSSELNVNALELDDSALYLCASSLAGGGPSPAAFFGQGTRLTVV.

This clone showed up just a few times. Here the CDR3 DNA reads TGTGCCTGGAGAGGGACTCGGCTAGCCAAAAACATTCAGTACTTC. Amino acids: CAWRGTRLAKNIQYF. This chain links TRBV30 with TRBJ2-4; a possible D gene is TRBD2 (6 bases). V lost 3 bases and J 0 bases, leaving 12 bases between the germline ends. CDR1 is GTSNPN, CDR2 SVGIG, per germline (reference sequence). CDR3 length equals 15 residues. The full variable domain, completed using reference TRBV30 and TRBJ2-4, is SQTIHQWPATLVQPVGSPLSLECTVEGTSNPNLYWYRQAAGRGLQLLFYSVGIGQISSEVPQNLSASRPQDRQFILSSKKLLLSDSGFYLCAWRGTRLAKNIQYFGAGTRLSVL.

CDR3: CASSLFGLEGVTGELFF. The CDR3 DNA reads as TGTGCCAGCAGCTTGTTCGGATTGGAGGGAGTAACCGGGGAGCTGTTTTTT. The rearrangement links TRBV5-6 to TRBJ2-2; D perhaps matches TRBD2 (6 bases). The CDR3 runs 17 residues. Germline-derived CDR1 and CDR2 are SGHDT and YYEEEE. V was pared by 1 base and J by 5 bases, with 18 bases between.

The J gene is TRBJ1-1, the V gene TRBV7-2; tentatively, D is TRBD1 (6 bases). The germline V gene encodes CDR1 SGHTA and CDR2 FQGNSA. The CDR3 is 18 residues long. Trimming left V 5 bases short and J 0 bases short, with 22 bases between. CDR3 sequence reads: CASSDHHRGQTMNTEAFF. CDR3 nucleotides: TGTGCCAGCAGCGATCACCACCGAGGACAGACCATGAACACTGAAGCTTTCTTT.